This TCR beta chain was observed in a study of shared clonotypes between healthy human individuals. With regard to this clone: The sample holds other DNA sequences that translate to the same CDR3.

Repertoires were generated with immunoSEQ multiplex PCR, while TCRdb's copy carries only in-frame clones and drops some. The data contain approximately 940,000 clones, 60% to 85% of them singletons. This CDR3 is built from 12 residues. Germline CDR1 and CDR2: MNHEY and SVGAGI. The V end lost 8 bases, the J end lost 1 base, and 8 bases lay between the germline ends. The sample comprised memory CD4+ T cells sorted from blood. Subset indicated: CD45RA-negative fraction. The gene calls are TRBV6-5 and TRBJ1-1; the D is unclear. The TCR was taken from a man aged 18 to 29 in good health. CDR3 sequence (DNA): TGTGCCAGCGGCCGAGGGAACACTGAAGCTTTCTTT. It is translated as CASGRGNTEAFF.